The rows below give T cell receptor beta chains drawn from one sample of a study of cytomegalovirus exposure and HLA in healthy donors. TCRdb's table, derived via immunoSEQ multiplex PCR, lists solely in-frame clones and lacks some. This table holds around 300,000 clones, 80% to 90% found once. Sequenced material: PBMCs. The receptors derive from a woman under 30 in good health and CMV-seronegative. Each CDR3 is given with its conserved first and last residue. Fields, in order: clone size, D gene, V gene, J gene, CDR3 DNA, CDR3 protein. D genes are given only for firm matches. Size values are once, few and many counts, or a class for expanded clones, and some rows have none.

abundance: -; d_gene: TRBD2; v_gene: TRBV5-1; j_gene: TRBJ2-3; CDR3nt: TGCGCCAGCAGCCCGGGACTAGCGGGGAGCACAGATACGCAGTATTTT; CDR3aa: CASSPGLAGSTDTQYF
abundance: -; d_gene: TRBD1; v_gene: TRBV29-1; j_gene: TRBJ1-5; CDR3nt: TGCAGCGTGGGACAGGGGGCTGGTCAGCCCCAGCATTTT; CDR3aa: CSVGQGAGQPQHF
abundance: -; d_gene: -; v_gene: TRBV7-2; j_gene: TRBJ2-1; CDR3nt: TGTGCCAGCAGCTTAAGGACAGATCCCACCAATGAGCAGTTCTTC; CDR3aa: CASSLRTDPTNEQFF
abundance: -; d_gene: -; v_gene: TRBV10-3; j_gene: TRBJ1-6; CDR3nt: TGTGCCATCGGCAGGGATAATTCACCCCTCCACTTT; CDR3aa: CAIGRDNSPLHF
abundance: few; d_gene: -; v_gene: TRBV4-2; j_gene: TRBJ2-7; CDR3nt: TGTGCCAGCAGCCAAGATCGACAGCTCATCTCCTCCGAGCAGTACTTC; CDR3aa: CASSQDRQLISSEQYF
abundance: -; d_gene: -; v_gene: TRBV5-6; j_gene: TRBJ1-1; CDR3nt: TGTGCCAGCAGCTTGGGACTGTTGAACACTGAAGCTTTCTTT; CDR3aa: CASSLGLLNTEAFF
abundance: -; d_gene: -; v_gene: TRBV5-8; j_gene: TRBJ2-7; CDR3nt: TGTGCCAGCAGCTTGGTTGCTCTCGGGGCAGGGAGGGAGCAGTACTTC; CDR3aa: CASSLVALGAGREQYF
abundance: -; d_gene: -; v_gene: TRBV2; j_gene: TRBJ1-3; CDR3nt: TGTGCCAACCAGACATTCTCTGGAAACACCATATATTTT; CDR3aa: CANQTFSGNTIYF
abundance: -; d_gene: TRBD1; v_gene: TRBV19; j_gene: TRBJ1-4; CDR3nt: TGTGCCAGTAGCGGGACAGGGGGGCTTCCAACTAATGAAAAACTGTTTTTT; CDR3aa: CASSGTGGLPTNEKLFF
abundance: -; d_gene: -; v_gene: TRBV11-2; j_gene: TRBJ1-1; CDR3nt: TGTGCCAGCAGCCGACTCACAGGGAACACTGAAGCTTTCTTT; CDR3aa: CASSRLTGNTEAFF
abundance: -; d_gene: -; v_gene: TRBV29-1; j_gene: TRBJ1-2; CDR3nt: TGCAGCGTGCGGGCCCCTTTGGACTATGGCTACACCTTC; CDR3aa: CSVRAPLDYGYTF
abundance: -; d_gene: TRBD2; v_gene: TRBV19; j_gene: TRBJ2-1; CDR3nt: TGTGCCAGTAGTATCGAGGGCGGGGGTTCCGTTGAGCAGTTCTTC; CDR3aa: CASSIEGGGSVEQFF
abundance: -; d_gene: TRBD2; v_gene: TRBV27; j_gene: TRBJ2-5; CDR3nt: TGTGCCAGCAGCCGGGGGGGGGCCCAAGAGACCCAGTACTTC; CDR3aa: CASSRGGAQETQYF
abundance: -; d_gene: TRBD1; v_gene: TRBV28; j_gene: TRBJ1-1; CDR3nt: TGTGCCAGCACCCCTGACAGGGCAAACACTGAAGCTTTCTTT; CDR3aa: CASTPDRANTEAFF
abundance: -; d_gene: TRBD1; v_gene: TRBV6-5; j_gene: TRBJ1-2; CDR3nt: TGTGCCAGCAGACTCCGGGACAGGGACTATGGCTACACCTTC; CDR3aa: CASRLRDRDYGYTF
abundance: -; d_gene: TRBD2; v_gene: TRBV2; j_gene: TRBJ2-1; CDR3nt: TGTGCCAGCAGTGGGGGGGGGACTAGCAATGAGCAGTTCTTC; CDR3aa: CASSGGGTSNEQFF
abundance: -; d_gene: TRBD1; v_gene: TRBV7-7; j_gene: TRBJ2-1; CDR3nt: TGTGCTAGCAGCACAGGGACAGAGCGCTCCTACAATGAGCAGTTCTTC; CDR3aa: CASSTGTERSYNEQFF
abundance: -; d_gene: TRBD1; v_gene: TRBV6-5; j_gene: TRBJ2-3; CDR3nt: TGTGCCAGCAGTTTCCACCGGGACAGAGTAACAGATACGCAGTATTTT; CDR3aa: CASSFHRDRVTDTQYF
abundance: -; d_gene: -; v_gene: TRBV6-5; j_gene: TRBJ1-2; CDR3nt: TGTGCCAGCAGCGAGACAGACTCTAACTATGGCTACACCTTC; CDR3aa: CASSETDSNYGYTF
abundance: -; d_gene: TRBD1; v_gene: TRBV27; j_gene: TRBJ2-3; CDR3nt: TGTGCCAGCAGTCGGGACAGGTTCACAGATACGCAGTATTTT; CDR3aa: CASSRDRFTDTQYF
abundance: -; d_gene: TRBD2; v_gene: TRBV5-4; j_gene: TRBJ2-5; CDR3nt: TGTGCCAGCAGCTCCACGGGGAGGGGAGAGGGTGCGACCCAGTACTTC; CDR3aa: CASSSTGRGEGATQYF
abundance: -; d_gene: TRBD1; v_gene: TRBV9; j_gene: TRBJ2-5; CDR3nt: TGTGCCAGCAGCGCCTCGACAGGGCAAGAGACCCAGTACTTC; CDR3aa: CASSASTGQETQYF
abundance: -; d_gene: -; v_gene: TRBV11-2; j_gene: TRBJ2-2; CDR3nt: TGTGCCAGCAGCTTAGGCCTATTCGGGGAGCTGTTTTTT; CDR3aa: CASSLGLFGELFF
abundance: -; d_gene: TRBD1; v_gene: TRBV6-1; j_gene: TRBJ2-7; CDR3nt: TGTGCCAGCAGAGGGACAGCCCTGAGCTCCTACGAGCAGTACTTC; CDR3aa: CASRGTALSSYEQYF
abundance: -; d_gene: TRBD1; v_gene: TRBV6-6; j_gene: TRBJ1-4; CDR3nt: TGTGCCAGCAGTTACACAACACAGGGGGGTAACGAAAAACTGTTTTTT; CDR3aa: CASSYTTQGGNEKLFF
abundance: -; d_gene: -; v_gene: TRBV2; j_gene: TRBJ2-1; CDR3nt: TGTGCCAGCAGTGATTCGCGTACCCCCTACAATGAGCAGTTCTTC; CDR3aa: CASSDSRTPYNEQFF
abundance: -; d_gene: -; v_gene: TRBV5-5; j_gene: TRBJ1-1; CDR3nt: TGTGCCAGCAGCTTGGGGGAGGCCCCCTGGAACACTGAAGCTTTCTTT; CDR3aa: CASSLGEAPWNTEAFF
abundance: -; d_gene: TRBD1; v_gene: TRBV6-5; j_gene: TRBJ2-7; CDR3nt: TGTGCCAGCAGACCCTGGGACAGGGCCACCTACGAGCAGTACTTC; CDR3aa: CASRPWDRATYEQYF
abundance: -; d_gene: TRBD1; v_gene: TRBV5-1; j_gene: TRBJ1-4; CDR3nt: TGCGCCAGCAAGCCGGGACAGGGGGCGCGAGGGGAAAAACTGTTTTTT; CDR3aa: CASKPGQGARGEKLFF
abundance: -; d_gene: TRBD2; v_gene: TRBV7-6; j_gene: TRBJ2-1; CDR3nt: TGTGCCAGCAGCTTAGGCGGGGGGTCCTACAATGAGCAGTTCTTC; CDR3aa: CASSLGGGSYNEQFF
abundance: -; d_gene: TRBD2; v_gene: TRBV7-9; j_gene: TRBJ2-3; CDR3nt: TGTGCCAGCAGCTATATTAGCGGGGGGTCCACAGATACGCAGTATTTT; CDR3aa: CASSYISGGSTDTQYF
abundance: -; d_gene: -; v_gene: TRBV19; j_gene: TRBJ1-5; CDR3nt: TGTGCCAGCAGCCAGGGTGGGCGCCAGCCCCAGCATTTT; CDR3aa: CASSQGGRQPQHF
abundance: -; d_gene: TRBD1; v_gene: TRBV5-1; j_gene: TRBJ1-1; CDR3nt: TGCGCCAGCAGCTCGACAGGGGACACTGAAGCTTTCTTT; CDR3aa: CASSSTGDTEAFF